These 27 T cell receptor beta chains share one sample of origin, sequenced in a study of T cells in Graves' hyperthyroidism and ophthalmopathy. What was amplified from RNA transcripts were TCR beta CDR3 regions. HTBI primers were used for first-round RT-PCR of the TCR CDR3. Each CDR3 protein gets one entry after TCRdb re-called the multiplex PCR reads with MiXCR. The repertoire includes a few hundred thousand distinct CDR3 sequences, approximately 44% of them detected once, and 8.2% sits in the top ten. Sequencing input: peripheral blood or thyroid tissue (not recorded which). The source of these receptors is a woman aged 18-30 years with Graves' hyperthyroidism.

Comments on this clonotype: Compared with germline, one end of the junction differs, possibly owing to a read error. The V and J genes are TRBV7-9 and TRBJ1-3, with D tentatively TRBD1 (6 bases). From germline, CDR1 is SEHNR and CDR2 FQNEAQ (reference sequence). The CDR3 extends over 14 amino acids. The DNA of the CDR3 is TGTGCCAGCAGCTCTGGAAGGGGGTTAAACGCCATATATTTT. Translation gives CASSSGRGLNAIYF.

The V and J genes are TRBV7-6 and TRBJ2-7; the D gene could be TRBD1 or TRBD2 (6 bases each). This CDR3 is built from 15 residues. Looked up from germline, CDR1 is SGHVS and CDR2 is FNYEAQ. Trimming stripped 3 bases from V and 0 bases from J, with 12 bases between. CDR3 nucleotide sequence: TGTGCCAGCAGCTTGGGGGGCGCTCACTCCTACGAGCAGTACTTC. Its translation is CASSLGGAHSYEQYF. The variable domain in full, with the rest retrieved from reference TRBV7-6 and TRBJ2-7, is GAGVSQSPRYKVTKRGQDVALRCDPISGHVSLYWYRQALGQGPEFLTYFNYEAQQDKSGLPNDRFSAERPEGSISTLTIQRTEQRDSAMYRCASSLGGAHSYEQYFGPGTRLTVT.

Notes on this clonotype: A junction end diverges from the germline sequence, so it may reflect a read error. The V and J genes are TRBV10-3 and TRBJ2-2; possibly TRBD1 for D (6 bases). Looked up from germline, CDR1 is ENHRY and CDR2 is SYGVKD. CDR3 size: 17 residues. The CDR3 DNA reads TGTGCCATCAGTGAGTCGACTGGGGGCTCGAACTCCGGGGAGCTGTTTTTT. This codes for CAISESTGGSNSGELFF.

V is TRBV2 and J is TRBJ2-7; 9 bases are shared with TRBD1. CDR1 is SNHLY, CDR2 FYNNEI, per germline. The V gene end was trimmed by 5 bases and the J gene end by 6 bases; junction bases not matched to a gene: 5. The length of the CDR3 is 13 residues. CDR3: CASSQQGASEQYF. In DNA, the CDR3 is TGTGCCAGCAGTCAACAGGGGGCCTCCGAGCAGTACTTC.

CDR3 protein: CASSEGTGYTEAFF. The CDR3 nucleotides read TGTGCCAGCAGTGAAGGAACAGGGTATACTGAAGCTTTCTTT. This sequence joins TRBV6-1 and TRBJ1-1; D is perhaps TRBD1 (6 bases). Germline CDR1 reads MNHNS; CDR2 reads SASEGT. This CDR3 has 14 amino acids. Between the trimmed V and J ends, which lost 1 base and 5 bases, there was a span of 11 bases.

In this sample, this clonotype turned up a few times. The chain recombines TRBV15 with TRBJ1-5, with D uncertain. The CDR3 has 20 residues. Per germline, CDR1 LNHNV and CDR2 YYDKDF (reference sequence). V was shortened by 0 bases and J by 2 bases, with 23 bases between the two germline ends. In DNA form, the CDR3 reads TGTGCCACCAGCAGAGATCAGGACGGTCAGGTGAAGCAAGGCAATCAGCCCCAGCATTTT. Amino acids: CATSRDQDGQVKQGNQPQHF.

The chain has TRBV7-2 and TRBJ1-4; 7 bases align to TRBD1. The CDR3 totals 13 residues. The junction had 7 bases not matched to a gene; V was cut back by 5 bases and J by 10 bases. CDR1 and CDR2 from the germline V gene are SGHTA and FQGNSA. The DNA of the CDR3 is TGTGCCAGCAGCCTTGGACAGGAGAGAAAACTGTTTTTT. Protein sequence: CASSLGQERKLFF.

This clonotype was detected once. V gene TRBV2 combines with J gene TRBJ1-6, with 7 nucleotides matching TRBD1. CDR1 and CDR2 (germline): SNHLY, FYNNEI. Germline trimming cut 5 bases from V and 8 bases from J; bases unmatched to any gene: 12. The CDR3 spans 16 residues. The CDR3 sequence is CASSTPNEGADSPLHF. In nucleotides, the CDR3 is TGTGCCAGCAGTACTCCGAACGAGGGGGCAGATTCACCCCTCCACTTT.

Many counts were recorded for this clonotype. V and J are TRBV7-9 and TRBJ1-2, with 7 bases lining up with TRBD1. The germline V gene has CDR1 SEHNR and CDR2 FQNEAQ (reference sequence). The CDR3 is 14 amino acids. The V segment lost 3 bases and the J segment 2 bases; nucleotides outside the gene matches: 3. CDR3 sequence reads: CASSLGGQNYGYTF. CDR3 DNA sequence: TGTGCCAGCAGCTTGGGGGGACAGAACTATGGCTACACCTTC.

V and J are TRBV29-1 and TRBJ2-7; TRBD2 matches at 10 bases. Germline V gene lookup returns CDR1 SQVTM and CDR2 ANQGSEA. J was trimmed by 7 bases and V by 6 bases; bases with no gene match: 15. The CDR3 length is 15 residues. The CDR3 reads CSVGHILAGAMEQYF. CDR3 nucleotide sequence: TGCAGCGTCGGACACATTCTAGCGGGAGCTATGGAGCAGTACTTC.

This clonotype appeared many times. The chain employs TRBV15 and TRBJ1-4, with a tentative D call TRBD1 (6 bases). This CDR3 is 16 amino acids long. CDR1 LNHNV and CDR2 YYDKDF come from the germline V gene (reference sequence). The germline V and J ends were trimmed by 0 bases and 3 bases, with 11 bases remaining between them. The CDR3: CATSREVGAANEKLFF. The DNA for the CDR3 is TGTGCCACCAGCAGAGAGGTGGGGGCCGCTAATGAAAAACTGTTTTTT.

The chain couples TRBV20-1 to TRBJ1-5, with D unclear. Germline loops: CDR1 DFQATT, CDR2 SNEGSKA (reference sequence). The CDR3 runs to 11 residues. V was cut by 6 bases and J by 11 bases, with 14 bases left in between. The CDR3 nucleotides are TGCAGTGCGCGGGATAGTGGGGCCCAGCATTTT. It yields the protein CSARDSGAQHF.

The table lists this clonotype with a few counts. The V call is TRBV29-1, the J call TRBJ2-7; weak D call: TRBD2 (5 bases). V lost 7 bases to trimming and J lost 5 bases, with 21 bases between them. Germline V gene data show CDR1 as SQVTM and CDR2 as ANQGSEA. This CDR3 comprises 14 residues. The CDR3 DNA is TGCAGCGCGTTGAGGGATACAGCTGGGGACGAGCAGTACTTC. Protein sequence: CSALRDTAGDEQYF.

V usage is TRBV11-2 and J usage is TRBJ1-1; 7 positions agree with TRBD1. The CDR3 has 14 residues. The trim removed 5 bases at V and 3 bases at J, leaving 6 bases unmatched. CDR1 and CDR2 from the germline V gene are SGHAT and FQNNGV. DNA for the CDR3: TGTGCCAGCAGCCCGCACCAGGGGGACACTGAAGCTTTCTTT. Its translation: CASSPHQGDTEAFF.

A remark on this clonotype: The junction departs from the called germline gene at one end, perhaps through a read error. The rearrangement joins TRBV5-1 to TRBJ2-5; 9 nucleotides line up with TRBD2. This CDR3 region has 17 residues. Germline CDR1 reads SGHRS; CDR2 reads YFSETQ. In DNA, the CDR3 is TGCGCCAGCAGCCCAGACATAGCGGGAGTTAGTGTAGAGACCCAGAACTTC. Protein sequence: CASSPDIAGVSVETQNF.

This clonotype came up a few times. The CDR3: CASSVRGQHYEQYF. The CDR3 bases are TGTGCCAGCAGTGTCCGAGGACAGCATTACGAGCAGTACTTC. This chain joins TRBV12-3 or TRBV12-4 and TRBJ2-7, with D perhaps TRBD1 (6 bases). Trimming removed 5 bases from V and 4 bases from J, with 15 bases in between. This CDR3 has 14 residues.

Ten or more counts support this clonotype. V gene TRBV24-1 combines with J gene TRBJ1-1; D possibly corresponds to TRBD1 (5 bases). There are 13 residues in the CDR3. V was clipped by 7 bases and J by 1 base, with 9 bases between them. Germline assignment: CDR1 KGHDR and CDR2 SFDVKD. CDR3 coding DNA: TGTGCCACCAGCCAGACAGAGAACACTGAAGCTTTCTTT. Its translation is CATSQTENTEAFF.

The V and J genes are TRBV7-2 and TRBJ2-3, with no clear D. Trimming removed 5 bases at V and 4 bases at J, with 10 bases between. Germline-derived CDR1 and CDR2 are SGHTA and FQGNSA. The CDR3 loop spans 13 amino acids. CDR3 nucleotide sequence: TGTGCCAGCAGCCCACTCCTAGCAGATACGCAGTATTTT. This codes for CASSPLLADTQYF.

This chain joins TRBV6-6 and TRBJ2-7; D may be TRBD2 (5 bases). Germline values: CDR1 MNHNY, CDR2 SVGAGI (reference sequence). The CDR3 covers 15 residues. V shed 2 bases and J shed 2 bases, with 13 bases lying between them. The chain's CDR3 is CASSYLSGVTYEQYF. Written as DNA, the CDR3 is TGTGCCAGCAGTTACCTCAGCGGAGTCACCTACGAGCAGTACTTC.

This chain's CDR3 is CASVGGTDTQYF. CDR3 DNA sequence: TGTGCCAGCGTAGGAGGCACAGATACGCAGTATTTT. The chain has TRBV2 and TRBJ2-3, with D unclear. Germline lookup yields CDR1 SNHLY and CDR2 FYNNEI. This CDR3 is built from 12 residues. The ends were cut back, 8 bases at V and 1 base at J, with 7 bases in the middle.

In its sample, this clonotype was seen a few times. This rearrangement joins TRBV24-1 to TRBJ2-7; 8 nucleotides match TRBD1. The V gene end was trimmed by 11 bases and the J gene end by 3 bases; junction bases not matched to a gene: 11. The CDR3 extends over 14 amino acids. Per germline, CDR1 KGHDR and CDR2 SFDVKD. For the CDR3, the DNA is TGTGCCATAATCCCGGGACAGGCCCACTACGAGCAGTACTTC. Encoded protein: CAIIPGQAHYEQYF.

The rearrangement links TRBV7-9 to TRBJ1-1; D gene unclear. V lost 0 bases and J 1 base, leaving 9 bases between the germline ends. This CDR3 is 15 amino acids long. Germline V gene lookup returns CDR1 SEHNR and CDR2 FQNEAQ (reference sequence). The DNA of the CDR3 is TGTGCCAGCAGCTTAGCACAGTTGGGGAACACTGAAGCTTTCTTT. Protein product: CASSLAQLGNTEAFF.

The table lists this clonotype with many counts. J is TRBJ1-2 and V is TRBV2, with 9 bases matching TRBD1. J lost 4 bases, V lost 6 bases, and 6 bases had no gene match. Germline CDR1 and CDR2: SNHLY and FYNNEI. The CDR3 sequence is 14 residues long. CDR3 residues: CASSPRGQGYGYTF. CDR3 coding DNA: TGTGCCAGCAGCCCTCGGGGACAGGGCTATGGCTACACCTTC.

The table lists this clonotype with many counts. V is TRBV10-2 and J is TRBJ2-7; D gene unclear. The CDR3 is 13 amino acids. Germline V lookup: CDR1 WSHSY, CDR2 SAAADI. The V gene lost 10 bases and the J gene lost 7 bases, with 20 bases spanning the gap. The CDR3 region is CATSEQSLGEQYF. As DNA, the CDR3 is TGCGCCACGAGTGAACAGTCCCTTGGGGAGCAGTACTTC.

This clonotype was detected many times. This rearrangement joins TRBV10-3 to TRBJ2-7; TRBD2 matches at 14 bases. From germline, CDR1 is ENHRY and CDR2 SYGVKD. Losses at the gene ends were 3 bases for V and 3 bases for J; bases not matched to a gene: 7. This CDR3 is 17 amino acids long. The CDR3 reads CAISEGVGLAGVYEQYF. The CDR3, as DNA: TGTGCCATCAGTGAAGGTGTGGGACTAGCGGGGGTCTACGAGCAGTACTTC.

Ten or more counts support this clonotype. The chain combines TRBV7-2 with TRBJ1-6; 8 bases agree with TRBD1. The CDR3 contains 15 residues. The junction had 5 bases not matched to a gene; V was cut back by 5 bases and J by 5 bases. CDR1 SGHTA and CDR2 FQGNSA come from the germline V gene. CDR3 loop: CASSRTGGNNSPLHF. CDR3 DNA sequence: TGTGCCAGCAGCCGTACAGGGGGTAATAATTCACCCCTCCACTTT.

This clonotype was seen many times. V is TRBV14 and J is TRBJ2-6; D ambiguous. CDR1 and CDR2 (germline): SGHDN, FVKESK. Trimming pared 0 bases from V and 1 base from J, leaving 7 bases between. CDR3 length equals 16 residues. CDR3 sequence (DNA): TGTGCCAGCAGCCAAGACGTATGGTCTGGGGCCAACGTCCTGACTTTC. The encoded protein is CASSQDVWSGANVLTF. The full variable domain, with the rest looked up from reference TRBV14 and TRBJ2-6, is EAGVTQFPSHSVIEKGQTVTLRCDPISGHDNLYWYRRVMGKEIKFLLHFVKESKQDESGMPNNRFLAERTGGTYSTLKVQPAELEDSGVYFCASSQDVWSGANVLTFGAGSRLTVL.